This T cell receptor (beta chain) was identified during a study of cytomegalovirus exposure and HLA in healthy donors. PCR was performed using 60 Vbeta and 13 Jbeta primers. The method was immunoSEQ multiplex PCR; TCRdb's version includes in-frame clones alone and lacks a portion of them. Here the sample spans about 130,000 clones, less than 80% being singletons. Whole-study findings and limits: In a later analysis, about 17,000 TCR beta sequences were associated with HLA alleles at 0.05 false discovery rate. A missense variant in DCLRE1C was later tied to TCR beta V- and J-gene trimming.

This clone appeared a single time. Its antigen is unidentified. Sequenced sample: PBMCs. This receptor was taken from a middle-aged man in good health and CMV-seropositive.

CDR3 in DNA: TGCGCCAGCAAATGGGCGGGAGTTCAAACAGATACGCAGTATTTT. Protein sequence: CASKWAGVQTDTQYF. The genes are TRBV5-1 and TRBJ2-3, with 7 bases identical to TRBD2. V shed 6 bases, J shed 3 bases, and the junction held 10 bases outside the gene matches. This CDR3 has 15 amino acids. Looked up from germline, CDR1 is SGHRS and CDR2 is YFSETQ.